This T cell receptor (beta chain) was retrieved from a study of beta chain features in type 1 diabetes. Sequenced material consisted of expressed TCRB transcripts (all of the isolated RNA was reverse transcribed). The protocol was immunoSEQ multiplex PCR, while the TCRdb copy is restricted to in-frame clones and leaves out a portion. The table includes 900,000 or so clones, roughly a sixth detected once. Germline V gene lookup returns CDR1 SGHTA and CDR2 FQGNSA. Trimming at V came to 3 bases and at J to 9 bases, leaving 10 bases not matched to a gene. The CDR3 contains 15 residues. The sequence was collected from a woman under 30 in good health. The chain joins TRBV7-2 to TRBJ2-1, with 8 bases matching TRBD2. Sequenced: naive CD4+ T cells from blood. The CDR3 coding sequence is TGTGCCAGCAGCTTGCGAGGGGTAGCGGGAAGTGAGCAGTTCTTC. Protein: CASSLRGVAGSEQFF.